This is a list of T cell receptor beta chains from one sample in a study of blood T cell repertoires in COVID-19. Generated by immunoSEQ multiplex PCR, the TCRdb table keeps only in-frame clones and is missing some. The repertoire holds 200,000 to 300,000 clones, about 83% seen once, with around 6% in the top ten. The sample consisted of peripheral blood. Receptors originate from a human donor in a cohort sampled during active COVID-19. CDR3s include the opening cysteine and the closing phenylalanine or tryptophan. D genes are given only for firm matches. Clone size is not always given. Where it is, it says once, few, many or a class for expanded clones.

>13|TRBD2|TRBV29-1|.
CSVDGSGNHEQYF
>15|TRBD1|TRBV28|.
CASSLYRGAGNTIYF
>16|.|TRBV11-2|once
CASSLLRASSAYGYTF
>16|TRBD2|TRBV5-4|.
CASSLGGTSSYNEQFF
>14|.|TRBV5-1|.
CATKRAPEGGEQFF
>15|TRBD1|TRBV28|.
CASRQTGGGNQPQHF
>14|.|TRBV5-1|.
CATSQTGNTGELFF
>18|.|TRBV18|.
CASSPHRVDGDGADTQYF
>14|.|TRBV7-2|few
CASSLVGVPYEQYF
>14|TRBD1|TRBV9|.
CASTPGGGNTEAFF
>16|.|TRBV7-6|.
CASSPRAQRNTGELFF
>15|.|TRBV5-4|once
CASSLDPANTGELFF
>14|TRBD1|TRBV6-5|.
CASRGTGEHQPQHF
>15|TRBD1|TRBV19|.
CASSIGDSSNQPQHF
>15|TRBD2|TRBV10-3|.
CAISESLAGYNEQFF
>16|TRBD2|TRBV4-1|.
CASSHTTSGSAHEQFF
>15|.|TRBV5-1|.
CASSLAGGSNQPQHF
>16|.|TRBV13|.
CASSSPPEVHFYGYTF
>16|.|TRBV27|.
CASRRPTGRESYGYTF
>16|.|TRBV25-1|once
CASSDRAGAPTDTQYF
>15|.|TRBV28|.
CASTSGGSRRYGYTF
>16|TRBD2|TRBV27|.
CASSVREGLVWETQYF
>15|.|TRBV21-1|few
CASSKTRLALGEQYF
>14|TRBD1|TRBV5-1|.
CASSLQGANTEAFF
>13|.|TRBV6-4|.
CASSLDSGYEQYF
>17|TRBD1|TRBV3-1/TRBV3-2|.
CASSQDRGQFGANVLTF
>15|TRBD2|TRBV24-1|.
CATSDLAAGGRELFF
>15|.|TRBV9|.
CASSPDSSLSYEQYF
>13|.|TRBV2|.
CASLGTKGTEAFF
>15|.|TRBV5-4|.
CASSLSRGLNYGYTF
>18|TRBD2|TRBV10-1|once
CASSESNLWGGSYNEQFF
>13|TRBD1|TRBV6-5|.
CASRPGGRPEAFF
>16|TRBD1|TRBV30|.
CAWSTVGTGVGETQYF
>14|TRBD2|TRBV6-5|.
CAILGTSGTYEQYF
>13|.|TRBV7-3|few
CASSLNPGDEQYF
>12|.|TRBV19|.
CASSINQETQYF
>14|.|TRBV13|few
CASRRGSEVYGYTF
>15|TRBD1|TRBV28|once
CASSKAGTGTDTQYF
>11|TRBD2|TRBV7-2|.
CASSSSGEQFF
>12|.|TRBV6-5|once
CASSTGSLPQHF
>14|.|TRBV2|few
CASSVGGGVAEQYF
>14|TRBD1|TRBV5-1|.
CASSSGQGATEAFF
>15|.|TRBV18|.
CASSPSAGVNTEAFF
>14|.|TRBV11-3|.
CASSLGGPYNEQFF
>15|TRBD1|TRBV24-1|.
CATSGGTGAHQPQHF
>12|TRBD1|TRBV10-3|.
CAIETGGNEQYF
>13|.|TRBV7-2|.
CASSLRGNQPQHF
>17|.|TRBV16|.
CASSQSTGRNSGNTIYF
>13|.|TRBV3-1/TRBV3-2|.
CASSQARGGEQFF
>13|.|TRBV18|.
CASSPGEYQPQHF
>14|TRBD2|TRBV19|.
CASSILLSGGTQYF
>11|.|TRBV11-2|.
CASSPGGELFF
>14|TRBD1|TRBV5-1|once
CASSLAQGESGYTF